This T cell receptor (beta chain) was captured by sequencing in a study of T cells in Graves' hyperthyroidism and ophthalmopathy. Deletions cut 4 bases from V and 4 bases from J, with 10 bases between. This CDR3 spans 13 amino acids. Germline V CDR1 and CDR2: SGHAT, FQNNGV. Uncontrolled infection, other autoimmune disease, pregnancy or lactation disqualified patients from enrolment. Diagnosing involved the use of clinical symptoms, serum thyroxine and TRAb, thyroid ultrasound and orbital computed tomography. Amplification of TCR beta CDR3 regions was performed using RNA transcripts as template. The HTBI primer set drove a first-round RT-PCR of the TCR CDR3. A single record per CDR3 protein comes from TCRdb applying MiXCR to the multiplex PCR reads. The table has hundreds of thousands of distinct CDR3 sequences, 11% to 15% seen once. In its sample, this clonotype was seen many times.

Material: blood. The chain has TRBV11-2 and TRBJ1-1; maybe TRBD1 (6 bases). This receptor was obtained from a man in his fifties with Graves' ophthalmopathy. DNA of the CDR3: TGTGCCAGCAGCTATGGGGGGCCCACTGAAGCTTTCTTT. Translation gives CASSYGGPTEAFF.